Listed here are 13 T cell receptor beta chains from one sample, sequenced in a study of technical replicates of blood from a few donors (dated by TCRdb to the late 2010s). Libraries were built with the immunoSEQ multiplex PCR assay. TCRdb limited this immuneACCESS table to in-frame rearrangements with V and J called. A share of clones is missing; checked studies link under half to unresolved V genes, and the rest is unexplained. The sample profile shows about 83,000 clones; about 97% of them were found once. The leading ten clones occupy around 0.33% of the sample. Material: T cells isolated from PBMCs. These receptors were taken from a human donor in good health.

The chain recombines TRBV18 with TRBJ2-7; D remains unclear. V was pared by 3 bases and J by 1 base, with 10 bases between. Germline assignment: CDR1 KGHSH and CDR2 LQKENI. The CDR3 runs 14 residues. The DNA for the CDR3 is TGTGCCAGCTCACCCCCGACTGGATCCTACGAGCAGTACTTC. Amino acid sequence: CASSPPTGSYEQYF.

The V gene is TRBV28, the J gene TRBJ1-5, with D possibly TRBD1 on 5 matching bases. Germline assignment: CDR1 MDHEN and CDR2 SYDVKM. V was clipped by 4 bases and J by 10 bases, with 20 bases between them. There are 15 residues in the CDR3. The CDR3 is CASSSGLITEPPQHF. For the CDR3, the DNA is TGTGCCAGCAGTTCGGGACTGATCACCGAACCTCCCCAGCATTTT.

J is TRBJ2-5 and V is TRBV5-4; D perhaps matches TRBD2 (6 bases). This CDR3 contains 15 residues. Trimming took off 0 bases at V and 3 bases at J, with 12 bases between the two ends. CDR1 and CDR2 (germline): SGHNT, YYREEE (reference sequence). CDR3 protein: CASSLDGSREETQYF. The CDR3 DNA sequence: TGTGCCAGCAGCTTGGACGGGAGTAGGGAAGAGACCCAGTACTTC.

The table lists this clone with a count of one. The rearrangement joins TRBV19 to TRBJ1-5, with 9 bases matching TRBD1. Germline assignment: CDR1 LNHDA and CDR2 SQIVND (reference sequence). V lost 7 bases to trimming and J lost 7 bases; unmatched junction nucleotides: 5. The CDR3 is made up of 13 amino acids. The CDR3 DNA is TGTGCCAGTACCACAGGGGGCGAGCAGCCCCAGCATTTT. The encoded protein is CASTTGGEQPQHF.

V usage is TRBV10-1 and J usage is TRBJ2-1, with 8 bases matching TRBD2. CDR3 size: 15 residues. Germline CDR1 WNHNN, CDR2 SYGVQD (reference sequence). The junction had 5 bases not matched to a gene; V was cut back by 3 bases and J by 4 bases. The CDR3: CASSEGRGAYNEQFF. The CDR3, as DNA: TGCGCCAGCAGTGAAGGGCGGGGGGCATACAATGAGCAGTTCTTC.

CDR3 nucleotide sequence: TGTGCCAGCAGTGACCCCGGACACTTCTCCAATGAGCAGTTCTTC. It yields the protein CASSDPGHFSNEQFF. This sequence joins TRBV25-1 and TRBJ2-1, with D perhaps matching TRBD1 (5 bases). The germline gives CDR1 MGHDK, CDR2 SYGVNS. The CDR3 runs 15 residues. Between the trimmed V and J ends, which lost 3 bases and 6 bases, there was a span of 15 bases.

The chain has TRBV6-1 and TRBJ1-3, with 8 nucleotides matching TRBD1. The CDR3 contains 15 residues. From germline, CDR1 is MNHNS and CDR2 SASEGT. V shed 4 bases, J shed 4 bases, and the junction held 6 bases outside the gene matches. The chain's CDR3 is CASSVQTGAGNTIYF. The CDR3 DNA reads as TGTGCCAGCAGTGTTCAGACAGGGGCAGGAAACACCATATATTTT.

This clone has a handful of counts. Written as DNA, the CDR3 is TGTGCCAGCAGCGTAGAACCAGTTATGAACACTGAAGCTTTCTTT. This encodes CASSVEPVMNTEAFF. The chain carries TRBV9 and TRBJ1-1, with D unresolved. This CDR3 spans 15 amino acids. V was cut by 0 bases and J by 0 bases, with 9 bases left in between. Germline V gives CDR1 SGDLS, CDR2 YYNGEE.

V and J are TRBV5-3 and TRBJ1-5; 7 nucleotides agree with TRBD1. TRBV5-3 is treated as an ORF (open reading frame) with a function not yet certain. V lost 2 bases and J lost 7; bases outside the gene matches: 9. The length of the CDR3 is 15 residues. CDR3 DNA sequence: TGTGCCAGAAGCTTCACAGGGGCGCCCGGGCAGCCCCAGCATTTT. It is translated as CARSFTGAPGQPQHF.

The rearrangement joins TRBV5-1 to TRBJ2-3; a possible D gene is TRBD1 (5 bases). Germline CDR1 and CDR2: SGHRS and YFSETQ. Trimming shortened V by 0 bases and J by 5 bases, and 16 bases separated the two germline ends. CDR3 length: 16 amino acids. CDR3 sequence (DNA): TGCGCCAGCAGCTTGGAGGGCAGGGATTTCGTAGATACGCAGTATTTT. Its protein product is CASSLEGRDFVDTQYF. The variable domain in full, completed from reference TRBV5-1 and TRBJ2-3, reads KAGVTQTPRYLIKTRGQQVTLSCSPISGHRSVSWYQQTPGQGLQFLFEYFSETQRNKGNFPGRFSGRQFSNSRSEMNVSTLELGDSALYLCASSLEGRDFVDTQYFGPGTRLTVL.

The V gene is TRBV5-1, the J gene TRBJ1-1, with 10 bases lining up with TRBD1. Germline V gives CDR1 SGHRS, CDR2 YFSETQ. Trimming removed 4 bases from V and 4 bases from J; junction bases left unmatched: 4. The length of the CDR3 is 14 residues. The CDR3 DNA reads TGCGCCAGCAGCAAAGACAGGGGGCTCACTGAAGCTTTCTTT. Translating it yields CASSKDRGLTEAFF.

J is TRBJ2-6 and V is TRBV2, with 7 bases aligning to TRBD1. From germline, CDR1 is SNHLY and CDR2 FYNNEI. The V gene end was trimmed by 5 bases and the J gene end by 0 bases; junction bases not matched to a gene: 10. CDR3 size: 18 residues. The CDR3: CASSKQRQGSSGANVLTF. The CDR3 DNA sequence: TGTGCCAGCAGTAAACAAAGACAGGGTAGCTCTGGGGCCAACGTCCTGACTTTC. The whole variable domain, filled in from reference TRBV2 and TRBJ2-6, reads EPEVTQTPSHQVTQMGQEVILRCVPISNHLYFYWYRQILGQKVEFLVSFYNNEISEKSEIFDDQFSVERPDGSNFTLKIRSTKLEDSAMYFCASSKQRQGSSGANVLTFGAGSRLTVL.

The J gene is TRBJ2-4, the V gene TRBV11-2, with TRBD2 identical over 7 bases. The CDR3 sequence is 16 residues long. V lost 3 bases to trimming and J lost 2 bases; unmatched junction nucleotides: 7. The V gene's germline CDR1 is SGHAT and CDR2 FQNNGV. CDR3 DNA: TGTGCCAGCAGCTTGATGGGAGGGTTTACCAAAAACATTCAGTACTTC. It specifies CASSLMGGFTKNIQYF.